The sequence of this T cell receptor beta chain was determined in a study of tumor-infiltrating lymphocytes in oesophageal squamous cell carcinoma. TCRdb redid the calling of the PCR reads with MiXCR, one entry per CDR3 protein. This sample yields 9,500 to 13,000 distinct CDR3 sequences, of which around 60% are seen a single time; 35% belongs to the top ten. A few counts support this clonotype. A junction boundary mismatches the germline segment, possibly from a read error. Material: esophageal tumor tissue. The receptor was derived from a male donor with esophageal squamous cell carcinoma.

CDR3 residues: CASSSGLVETQYF. In DNA form, the CDR3 reads TGTGCTAGCAGCTCCGGACTAGTAGAGACCCAGTACTTC. This chain connects TRBV7-7 to TRBJ2-7, with 7 bases identical to TRBD2. The DNA end is a closer match to TRBJ2-5, so the J assignment may be wrong. CDR3 length: 13 residues. In germline, CDR1 is SSHAT, CDR2 FNYEAQ (reference sequence).